The 11 T cell receptor beta chains below come from one sample, sequenced in a study of blood T cell repertoires in COVID-19. The repertoire was sequenced with immunoSEQ multiplex PCR; TCRdb's copy has only in-frame clones and lacks some. The data contain about 250,000 clones, around nine tenths of them singletons. The sequenced material came from peripheral blood. These receptors came from a middle-aged woman who had recovered from COVID-19.

The chain is built from TRBV25-1 and TRBJ2-1, with D unclear. The CDR3 has 14 amino acids. The germline CDR1 and CDR2 sequences are MGHDK and SYGVNS. V was shortened by 1 base and J by 5 bases, with 9 bases between the two germline ends. The CDR3 coding sequence is TGTGCCAGCAGTGAATGGAGCCCACACAATGAGCAGTTCTTC. It translates to CASSEWSPHNEQFF.

The count of this clone is one. CDR3 in amino acids: CASSSPNGGQAKYYF. For the CDR3, the DNA is TGTGCCAGCAGCTCCCCGAATGGGGGACAGGCAAAATATTATTTT. This chain uses TRBV7-2 with TRBJ2-3; 8 nucleotides agree with TRBD1. CDR1 is SGHTA, CDR2 FQGNSA, per germline. The CDR3 covers 15 residues. J was trimmed by 15 bases and V by 4 bases; bases with no gene match: 18.

This clone was found once. This rearrangement joins TRBV30 to TRBJ2-7, with 7 bases that match TRBD1. The ends lost 3 bases at V and 0 bases at J; junction bases unmatched: 2. CDR1 is GTSNPN and CDR2 is SVGIG in the germline V gene (reference sequence). The CDR3 length is 13 residues. The CDR3 sequence: CAWSWDSSYEQYF. In nucleotides, the CDR3 is TGTGCCTGGAGCTGGGACAGCTCCTACGAGCAGTACTTC.

The chain couples TRBV6-5 to TRBJ2-7, with TRBD2 identical over 7 bases. Germline V gene sequence: CDR1 MNHEY, CDR2 SVGAGI. The CDR3 totals 14 residues. The trim removed 6 bases at V and 3 bases at J, leaving 8 bases unmatched. The CDR3 region has the DNA TGTGCCAGCAGACGGGCGGGGGACGGCTACGAGCAGTACTTC. Its translation is CASRRAGDGYEQYF.

The genes are TRBV6-5 and TRBJ1-1, with D tentatively TRBD1 (5 bases). V lost 7 bases, J lost 8 bases, and 17 bases lay in between. Germline lookup yields CDR1 MNHEY and CDR2 SVGAGI. This CDR3 region has 13 residues. The CDR3 DNA reads as TGTGCCAGCACTGGGGCACCCGGAAAAGAAGCTTTCTTT. Protein: CASTGAPGKEAFF.

This chain links TRBV7-9 with TRBJ2-1, with D perhaps TRBD1 (5 bases). Germline V gene sequence: CDR1 SEHNR, CDR2 FQNEAQ (reference sequence). The V end was cut by 8 bases, the J end by 0 bases, with 5 bases between. The CDR3 contains 12 residues. In DNA, the CDR3 is TGTGCCAGCGGGGCCTCCTACAATGAGCAGTTCTTC. Encoded protein: CASGASYNEQFF.

The rearrangement joins TRBV14 to TRBJ2-3; D possibly corresponds to TRBD2 (6 bases). Deletions cut 0 bases from V and 5 bases from J, with 12 bases between. Germline assignment: CDR1 SGHDN and CDR2 FVKESK. This CDR3 spans 15 amino acids. CDR3 bases: TGTGCCAGCAGCCAAGATCGGCGGGGAAAAGATACGCAGTATTTT. Translated, it gives CASSQDRRGKDTQYF.

The chain employs TRBV11-2 and TRBJ2-3; 14 bases agree with TRBD2. The CDR3 runs to 16 residues. Trimming removed 5 bases from V and 3 bases from J; junction bases left unmatched: 4. Per germline, CDR1 SGHAT and CDR2 FQNNGV. The CDR3: CASSARLAGGTDTQYF. The CDR3 bases are TGTGCCAGCAGCGCACGACTAGCGGGAGGGACAGATACGCAGTATTTT.

The chain uses TRBV23-1 and TRBJ2-5; no firm D call. TRBV23-1 is reported as an ORF; its role is uncertain. The CDR3 extends over 9 amino acids. V was cut by 7 bases and J by 7 bases, with 4 bases left in between. The CDR3 here is CASMRTQYF. The DNA for the CDR3 is TGCGCCAGCATGAGGACCCAGTACTTC.

CDR3 residues: CASSYGRPPGEKLFF. The CDR3 nucleotides read TGTGCCAGCAGCTACGGGCGCCCCCCGGGGGAAAAACTGTTTTTT. The rearrangement uses TRBV7-9 and TRBJ1-4; D is ambiguous. V dropped 4 bases and J dropped 8 bases, with 17 bases sitting between them. CDR1 and CDR2 from the germline V gene are SEHNR and FQNEAQ (reference sequence). The CDR3 consists of 15 residues. The entire variable domain, with the rest obtained from reference TRBV7-9 and TRBJ1-4, is as follows: DTGVSQNPRHKITKRGQNVTFRCDPISEHNRLYWYRQTLGQGPEFLTYFQNEAQLEKSRLLSDRFSAERPKGSFSTLEIQRTEQGDSAMYLCASSYGRPPGEKLFFGSGTQLSVL.

The rearrangement links TRBV7-9 to TRBJ2-5, with D possibly TRBD2 on 7 matching bases. The germline V and J ends were trimmed by 5 bases and 5 bases, with 21 bases remaining between them. The CDR3 covers 16 residues. Per germline, CDR1 SEHNR and CDR2 FQNEAQ (reference sequence). In nucleotides, the CDR3 is TGTGCCAGCAGCCACCCCTCGTGGGGGGGCGGGGAGACCCAGTACTTC. It encodes CASSHPSWGGGETQYF.